This TCR beta chain was found in a study of CXCR3-negative and CXCR3-positive naive CD8 T cells. Carrying UMI labels, the TRB cDNA libraries were prepared through 5' RACE. From the 5' RACE reads, TCRdb lists one entry per CDR3 protein and no DNA. The table lists around 47,000 distinct CDR3 sequences. In the case of this clonotype: Antigen: not known.

Regarding the study as a whole: TCR interaction strength was inferred from TRB CDR3 physicochemistry, as CD5 matched across naive subsets.

Germline CDR1 LGHNA, CDR2 YNFKEQ. This CDR3 has 15 residues. The sequenced sample was memory CD8+ T cells from blood. The source is a human donor in good health. Some clones in this sample may be carry-over from other donors' samples. The chain carries TRBV4-2 and TRBJ2-7; the D gene TCRdb calls, TRBD1, cannot be checked with no DNA. The CDR3 loop reads CASSPGQGPSYEQYF.